This is a list of T cell receptor beta chains from one sample in a study of blood T cells in healthy people across ages. TCRdb called the 5' RACE reads again in MiXCR, with one record for every CDR3 protein. This sample has more than 1,400,000 distinct CDR3 sequences; about 43% occur once, and the top ten carry around 8%. The sequenced sample was blood. These receptors were taken from a woman between 18 and 29 years old in good health. Each CDR3 is given with its conserved first and last residue. Fields, in order: J gene, D gene, V gene, clone size, CDR3 DNA, CDR3 protein. The D gene is left open where the match is weak. A row's size may be missing; if present it is once, few, many or a size class.

>TRBJ2-1|NA|TRBV29-1|NA
TGCAGCGTTGGGGGTAACAATGAGCAGTTCTTC
CSVGGNNEQFF
>TRBJ1-6|NA|TRBV7-2|NA
TGTGCCAGCACCCAGGACTCTCTATATAATTCACCCCTCCACTTT
CASTQDSLYNSPLHF
>TRBJ1-2|TRBD1|TRBV7-9|NA
TGTGCCAGCAGCTTTTCTGGGGCAGGGGGCAACTATGGCTACACCTTC
CASSFSGAGGNYGYTF
>TRBJ1-2|NA|TRBV30|NA
TGTGCCTGGATCTCTGTCAGCGGGACACTTAACTATGGCTACACCTTC
CAWISVSGTLNYGYTF
>TRBJ1-6|TRBD1|TRBV5-1|NA
TGCGCCAGCAGCTTGTTGGGACAGAATAATTCACCCCTCCACTTT
CASSLLGQNNSPLHF
>TRBJ1-1|NA|TRBV15|NA
TGTGCCACCAGCAGAGATGCGGCAGGCCCTATGAACACTGAAGCTTTCTTT
CATSRDAAGPMNTEAFF
>TRBJ1-5|TRBD1|TRBV4-2|NA
TGTGCCAGCAGCCAAACCGCCTGGACAGGGCCGGCTCGGGTCGTCTCCCTTAGCAATCAGCCCCAGCATTTT
CASSQTAWTGPARVVSLSNQPQHF
>TRBJ2-1|TRBD2|TRBV20-1|few
TGCAGTGCTAGAGTGAGCCTAGCGGGAGGAGACAATGAGCAGTTCTTC
CSARVSLAGGDNEQFF
>TRBJ2-3|NA|TRBV20-1|NA
TGCAGCGCTAGAAAGACTAGTTCCACCGATACGCAGTATTTT
CSARKTSSTDTQYF
>TRBJ1-5|NA|TRBV20-1|NA
TGCAGTGCTAACCCGGACACTAGCGATCAGCCCCAGCATTTT
CSANPDTSDQPQHF
>TRBJ2-1|TRBD2|TRBV5-1|few
TGCGCCAGCAGCTTGGCTAGCGGGGTCAACAATGAGCAGTTCTTC
CASSLASGVNNEQFF
>TRBJ2-5|NA|TRBV11-2|few
TGTGCCAGCAGCTCGCTGGGGGAGGGTAGGGGGCAAGAGACCCAGTACTTC
CASSSLGEGRGQETQYF
>TRBJ2-1|NA|TRBV9|NA
TGTGCCAGCACCCGTAGCCTCATCAACAATGAGCAGTTCTTC
CASTRSLINNEQFF
>TRBJ1-2|NA|TRBV7-9|NA
TGTGCCAGCAGCTTGGCCCCGCTAACTTATGGCTACACCTTC
CASSLAPLTYGYTF
>TRBJ1-2|NA|TRBV27|few
TGTGCCAGCACCCCCTGGGCCAGGGCTGGTGGCTACACCTTC
CASTPWARAGGYTF
>TRBJ1-5|TRBD1|TRBV27|NA
TGTGCCAGCAGACCGTTAACAGGGGGCTATAGCAATCAGCCCCAGCATTTT
CASRPLTGGYSNQPQHF
>TRBJ2-7|TRBD1|TRBV3-1|NA
TGTGCCAGCAGCCAATATGCGGACAGGGGGACCTACGAGCAGTACTTC
CASSQYADRGTYEQYF
>TRBJ2-5|TRBD1|TRBV6-1|few
TGTGCCAGCAGTGAAAGAACAGGGGGCGCAAAGCGGGAGACCCAGTACTTC
CASSERTGGAKRETQYF
>TRBJ2-1|NA|TRBV10-3|NA
TGTGCCATCAGACAGGGGGGGAGTTGGTACAATGAGCAGTTCTTC
CAIRQGGSWYNEQFF
>TRBJ2-7|NA|TRBV7-9|NA
TGTGCCAGCAGCCCAAACACTATGTCCTACGAGCAGTACTTC
CASSPNTMSYEQYF
>TRBJ2-5|TRBD2|TRBV6-5|NA
TGTGCCAGCATGATGGCTAGCGGGGGGTCTTGGGAGACCCAGTACTTC
CASMMASGGSWETQYF
>TRBJ2-5|NA|TRBV28|NA
TGTGCCAGCGGGGCCATGGAGACCCAGTACTTC
CASGAMETQYF
>TRBJ2-7|TRBD2|TRBV20-1|NA
TGCAGTGCTAGCAGCGGGGGGCTCCAGATTGGCGAGCAGTACTTC
CSASSGGLQIGEQYF
>TRBJ2-3|NA|TRBV5-1|NA
TGCGCCAGCAGCGCAAGCGGGCCAACAGATACGCAGTATTTT
CASSASGPTDTQYF
>TRBJ1-1|NA|TRBV5-5|NA
TGTGCCAGCAGCGGGGACATGGGGAACACTGAAGCTTTCTTT
CASSGDMGNTEAFF
>TRBJ2-5|TRBD2|TRBV3-1|few
TGTGCCAGCATCGGGACTAGCGGGAGACCCAATGAGCAGTACTTC
CASIGTSGRPNEQYF
>TRBJ1-4|TRBD1|TRBV2|once
TGTGCCAGCAGGAAACAGGGGGGTAATGAAAAACTGTTTTTT
CASRKQGGNEKLFF
>TRBJ2-7|NA|TRBV6-1|few
TGTGCCAGCAGGCTACTAGCATCATACTCCTACGAGCAGTACTTC
CASRLLASYSYEQYF
>TRBJ2-5|NA|TRBV6-5|NA
TGTGCCAGCAGTTACTCGATTGGACAAGAGACCCAGTACTTC
CASSYSIGQETQYF
>TRBJ2-5|TRBD2|TRBV9|many
TGTGCCAGCAGCGCGCGGGGGGGGACACCACAAGAGACCCAGTACTTC
CASSARGGTPQETQYF
>TRBJ1-1|NA|TRBV28|NA
TGTGCCAGCACCCCTTCTTTTGCTGAAGCTTTCTTT
CASTPSFAEAFF
>TRBJ2-5|NA|TRBV5-1|many
TGTGCCAGCAGCTTAGGTTCGGAGGAGACCCAGTACTTC
CASSLGSEETQYF